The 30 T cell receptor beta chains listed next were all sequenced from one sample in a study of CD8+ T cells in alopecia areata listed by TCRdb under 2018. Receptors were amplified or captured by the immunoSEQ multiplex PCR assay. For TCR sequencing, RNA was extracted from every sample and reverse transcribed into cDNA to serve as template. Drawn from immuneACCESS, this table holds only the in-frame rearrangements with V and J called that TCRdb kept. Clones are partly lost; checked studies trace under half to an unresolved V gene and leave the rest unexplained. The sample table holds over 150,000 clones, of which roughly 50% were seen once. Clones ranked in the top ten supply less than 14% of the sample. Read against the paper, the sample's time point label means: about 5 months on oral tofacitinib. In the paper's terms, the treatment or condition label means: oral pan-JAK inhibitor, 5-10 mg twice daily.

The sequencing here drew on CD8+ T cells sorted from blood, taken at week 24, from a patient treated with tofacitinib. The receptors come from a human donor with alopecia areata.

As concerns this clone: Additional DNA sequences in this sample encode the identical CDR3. The CDR3 DNA sequence: TGTGCCAGCAGCTTGGCCAGGGGTCGAGAGCAGTACTTC. Translation gives CASSLARGREQYF. V gene TRBV5-6 combines with J gene TRBJ2-7, with a tentative D call TRBD1 (6 bases). Germline V lookup: CDR1 SGHDT, CDR2 YYEEEE. Trimming pared 0 bases from V and 7 bases from J, leaving 11 bases between. The CDR3 runs 13 residues.

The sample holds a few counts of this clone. CDR3 nucleotides: TGTGCCAGCCGGAGATATAGCAATCAGCCCCAGCATTTT. Translated, it gives CASRRYSNQPQHF. The chain has TRBV2 and TRBJ1-5; D not resolved. The CDR3 is 13 amino acids. Germline V lookup: CDR1 SNHLY, CDR2 FYNNEI. Between the trimmed V and J ends, which lost 8 bases and 0 bases, there was a span of 8 bases.

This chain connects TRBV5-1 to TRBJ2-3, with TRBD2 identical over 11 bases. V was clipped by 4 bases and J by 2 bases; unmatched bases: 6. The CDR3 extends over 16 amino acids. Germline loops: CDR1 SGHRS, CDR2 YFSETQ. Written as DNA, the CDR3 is TGCGCCAGCAGCCGAGGGACTAGCGGAGCCACAGATACGCAGTATTTT. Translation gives CASSRGTSGATDTQYF.

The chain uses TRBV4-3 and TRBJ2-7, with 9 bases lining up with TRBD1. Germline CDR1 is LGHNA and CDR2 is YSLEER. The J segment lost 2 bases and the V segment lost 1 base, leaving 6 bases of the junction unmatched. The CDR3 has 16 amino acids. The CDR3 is CASSQGGQGSPYEQYF. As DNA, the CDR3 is TGCGCCAGCAGCCAAGGAGGACAGGGGAGCCCCTACGAGCAGTACTTC.

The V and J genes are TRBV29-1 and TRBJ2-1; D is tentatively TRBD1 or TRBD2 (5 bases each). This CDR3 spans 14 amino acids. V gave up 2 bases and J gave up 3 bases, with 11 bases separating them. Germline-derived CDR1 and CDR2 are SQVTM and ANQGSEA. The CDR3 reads CSVEFRDLYNEQFF. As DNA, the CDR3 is TGCAGCGTTGAATTCAGGGACCTCTACAATGAGCAGTTCTTC.

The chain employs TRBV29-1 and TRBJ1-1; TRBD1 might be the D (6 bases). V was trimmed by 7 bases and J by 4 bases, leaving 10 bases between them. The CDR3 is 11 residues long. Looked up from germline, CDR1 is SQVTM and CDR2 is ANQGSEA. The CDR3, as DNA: TGCAGCGCCGTAGGGGGCACTGAAGCTTTCTTT. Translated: CSAVGGTEAFF. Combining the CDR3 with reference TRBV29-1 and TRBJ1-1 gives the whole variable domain SAVISQKPSRDICQRGTSLTIQCQVDSQVTMMFWYRQQPGQSLTLIATANQGSEATYESGFVIDKFPISRPNLTFSTLTVSNMSPEDSSIYLCSAVGGTEAFFGQGTRLTVV.

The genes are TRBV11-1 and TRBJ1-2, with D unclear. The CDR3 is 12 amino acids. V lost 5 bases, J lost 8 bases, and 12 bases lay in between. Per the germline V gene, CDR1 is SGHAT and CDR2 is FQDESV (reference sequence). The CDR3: CASSAKGQGYTF. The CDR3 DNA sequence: TGTGCCAGCAGCGCAAAAGGGCAAGGCTACACCTTC.

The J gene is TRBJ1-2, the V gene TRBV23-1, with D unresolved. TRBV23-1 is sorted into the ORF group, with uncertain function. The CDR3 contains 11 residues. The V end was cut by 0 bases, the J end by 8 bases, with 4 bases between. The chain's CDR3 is CASSQSYGYTF. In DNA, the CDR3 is TGCGCCAGCAGTCAATCGTACGGCTACACCTTC.

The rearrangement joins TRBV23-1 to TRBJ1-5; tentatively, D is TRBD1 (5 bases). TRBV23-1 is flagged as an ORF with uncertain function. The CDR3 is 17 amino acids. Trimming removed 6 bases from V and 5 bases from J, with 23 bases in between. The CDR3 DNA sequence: TGCGCCAGCAGCCCCCTTGGGGCAGGGAAAAGTGATCAGCCCCAGCATTTT. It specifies CASSPLGAGKSDQPQHF.

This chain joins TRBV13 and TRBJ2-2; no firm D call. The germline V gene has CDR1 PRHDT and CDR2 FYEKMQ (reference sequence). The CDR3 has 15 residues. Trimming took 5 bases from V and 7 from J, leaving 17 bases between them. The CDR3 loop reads CASSPRLGPDGELFF. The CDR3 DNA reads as TGTGCCAGCAGCCCAAGACTGGGCCCAGACGGGGAGCTGTTTTTT.

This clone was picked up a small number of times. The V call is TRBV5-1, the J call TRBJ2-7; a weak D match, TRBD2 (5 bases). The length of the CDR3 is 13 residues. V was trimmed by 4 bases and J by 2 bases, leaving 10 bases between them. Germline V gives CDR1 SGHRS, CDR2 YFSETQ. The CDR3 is CASSAGATYEQYF. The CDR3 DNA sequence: TGCGCCAGCAGCGCGGGTGCCACCTACGAGCAGTACTTC.

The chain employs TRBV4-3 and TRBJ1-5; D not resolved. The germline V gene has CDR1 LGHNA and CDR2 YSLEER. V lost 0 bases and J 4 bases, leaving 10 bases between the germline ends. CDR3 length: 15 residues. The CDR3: CASSQDGMVNQPQHF. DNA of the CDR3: TGCGCCAGCAGCCAAGACGGGATGGTGAATCAGCCCCAGCATTTT.

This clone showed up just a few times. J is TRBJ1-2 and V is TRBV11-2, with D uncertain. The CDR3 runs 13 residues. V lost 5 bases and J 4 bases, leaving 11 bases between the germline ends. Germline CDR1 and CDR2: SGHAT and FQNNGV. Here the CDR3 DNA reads TGTGCCAGCAGCCCGGAGCCCGGCTATGGCTACACCTTC. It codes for CASSPEPGYGYTF.

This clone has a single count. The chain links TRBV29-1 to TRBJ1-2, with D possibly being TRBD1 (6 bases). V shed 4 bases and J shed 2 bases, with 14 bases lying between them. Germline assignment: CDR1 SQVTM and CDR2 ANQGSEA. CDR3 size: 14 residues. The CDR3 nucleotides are TGCAGCGTTGTCTGGGACCAGGGGAACTATGGCTACACCTTC. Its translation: CSVVWDQGNYGYTF.

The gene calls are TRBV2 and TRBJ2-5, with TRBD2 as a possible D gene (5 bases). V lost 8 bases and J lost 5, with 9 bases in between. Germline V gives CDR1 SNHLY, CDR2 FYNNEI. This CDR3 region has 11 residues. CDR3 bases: TGTGCCAGCGAGGGCCTGGAGACCCAGTACTTC. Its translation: CASEGLETQYF. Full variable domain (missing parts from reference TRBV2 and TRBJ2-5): EPEVTQTPSHQVTQMGQEVILRCVPISNHLYFYWYRQILGQKVEFLVSFYNNEISEKSEIFDDQFSVERPDGSNFTLKIRSTKLEDSAMYFCASEGLETQYFGPGTRLLVL.

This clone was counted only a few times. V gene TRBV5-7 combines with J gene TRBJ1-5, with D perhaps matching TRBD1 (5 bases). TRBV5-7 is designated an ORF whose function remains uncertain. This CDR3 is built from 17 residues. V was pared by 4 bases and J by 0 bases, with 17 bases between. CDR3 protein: CASSPLRGRDSNQPQHF. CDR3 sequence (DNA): TGTGCCAGCAGCCCCTTGAGGGGCAGAGATAGCAATCAGCCCCAGCATTTT.

The CDR3 is CASSQEGVSYEQYF. CDR3 sequence (DNA): TGCGCCAGCAGCCAAGAGGGGGTATCCTACGAGCAGTACTTC. The chain employs TRBV4-1 and TRBJ2-7; perhaps D is TRBD1 or TRBD2 (5 bases each). The V gene lost 0 bases and the J gene lost 1 base, with 7 bases spanning the gap. CDR1 and CDR2 from the germline V gene are MGHRA and YSYEKL. CDR3 length: 14 amino acids.

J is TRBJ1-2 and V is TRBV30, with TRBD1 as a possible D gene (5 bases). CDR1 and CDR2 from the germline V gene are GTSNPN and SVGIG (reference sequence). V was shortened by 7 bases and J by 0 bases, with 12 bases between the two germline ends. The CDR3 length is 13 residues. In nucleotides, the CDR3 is TGTGCCTTGCTGGGGCAGCCTAACTATGGCTACACCTTC. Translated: CALLGQPNYGYTF.

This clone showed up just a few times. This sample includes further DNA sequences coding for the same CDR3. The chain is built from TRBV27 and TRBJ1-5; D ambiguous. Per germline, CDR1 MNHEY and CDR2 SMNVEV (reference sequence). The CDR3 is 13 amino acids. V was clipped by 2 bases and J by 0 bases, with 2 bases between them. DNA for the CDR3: TGTGCCAGCAGTTTAAGTAGCAATCAGCCCCAGCATTTT. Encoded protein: CASSLSSNQPQHF.

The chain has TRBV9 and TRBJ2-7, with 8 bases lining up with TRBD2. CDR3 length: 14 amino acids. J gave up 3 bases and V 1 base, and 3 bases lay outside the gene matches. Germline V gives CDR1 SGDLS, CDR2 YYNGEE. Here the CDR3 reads CASSVSGGGYEQYF. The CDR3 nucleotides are TGTGCCAGCAGCGTATCGGGAGGGGGCTACGAGCAGTACTTC.

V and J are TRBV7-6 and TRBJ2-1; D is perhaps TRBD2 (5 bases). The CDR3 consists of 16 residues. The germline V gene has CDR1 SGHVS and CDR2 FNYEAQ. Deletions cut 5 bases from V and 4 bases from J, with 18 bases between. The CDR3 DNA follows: TGTGCCAGCAGCCCACCCCCCCGGGGAGAGTACAATGAGCAGTTCTTC. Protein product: CASSPPPRGEYNEQFF.

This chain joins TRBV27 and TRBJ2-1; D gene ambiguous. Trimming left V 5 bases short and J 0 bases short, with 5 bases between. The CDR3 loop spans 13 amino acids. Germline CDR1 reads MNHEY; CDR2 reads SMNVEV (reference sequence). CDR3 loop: CASSQYSYNEQFF. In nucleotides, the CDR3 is TGTGCCAGCAGTCAGTACTCCTACAATGAGCAGTTCTTC.

CDR3 protein: CASSLGADSEMMYF. The CDR3 nucleotides read TGCGCCAGCAGCTTGGGGGCGGACTCAGAGATGATGTACTTC. The chain recombines TRBV5-1 with TRBJ2-7; D is perhaps TRBD2 (5 bases). Germline CDR1 is SGHRS and CDR2 is YFSETQ. The CDR3 spans 14 residues. V was trimmed by 0 bases and J by 12 bases, leaving 19 bases between them. Drawing the rest from reference TRBV5-1 and TRBJ2-7, the complete variable domain is KAGVTQTPRYLIKTRGQQVTLSCSPISGHRSVSWYQQTPGQGLQFLFEYFSETQRNKGNFPGRFSGRQFSNSRSEMNVSTLELGDSALYLCASSLGADSEMMYFGPGTRLTVT.

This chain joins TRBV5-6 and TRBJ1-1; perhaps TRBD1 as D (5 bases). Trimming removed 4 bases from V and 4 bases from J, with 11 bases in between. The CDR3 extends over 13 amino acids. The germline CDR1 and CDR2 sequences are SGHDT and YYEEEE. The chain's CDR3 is CASSPTGVTEAFF. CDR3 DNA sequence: TGTGCCAGCAGCCCCACGGGGGTCACTGAAGCTTTCTTT.

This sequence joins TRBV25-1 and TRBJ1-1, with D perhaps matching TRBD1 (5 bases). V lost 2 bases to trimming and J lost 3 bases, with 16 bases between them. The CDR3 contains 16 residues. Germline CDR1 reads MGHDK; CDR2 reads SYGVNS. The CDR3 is CASSEPGVGADTEAFF. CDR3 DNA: TGTGCCAGCAGTGAACCCGGGGTAGGGGCGGACACTGAAGCTTTCTTT.

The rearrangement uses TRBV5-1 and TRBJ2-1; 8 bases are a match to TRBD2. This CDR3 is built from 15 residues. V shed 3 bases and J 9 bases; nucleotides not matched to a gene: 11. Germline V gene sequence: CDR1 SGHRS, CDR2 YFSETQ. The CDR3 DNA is TGCGCCAGCAGCTCTGCGGGGGGCCTAAGAGTTGAGCAGTTCTTC. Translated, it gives CASSSAGGLRVEQFF.

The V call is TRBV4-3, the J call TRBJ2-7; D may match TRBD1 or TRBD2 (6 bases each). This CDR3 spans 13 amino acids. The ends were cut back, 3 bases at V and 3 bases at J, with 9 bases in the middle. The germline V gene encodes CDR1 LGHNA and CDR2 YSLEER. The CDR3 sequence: CASSHGGGYEQYF. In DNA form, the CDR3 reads TGCGCCAGCAGCCATGGAGGGGGCTACGAGCAGTACTTC.

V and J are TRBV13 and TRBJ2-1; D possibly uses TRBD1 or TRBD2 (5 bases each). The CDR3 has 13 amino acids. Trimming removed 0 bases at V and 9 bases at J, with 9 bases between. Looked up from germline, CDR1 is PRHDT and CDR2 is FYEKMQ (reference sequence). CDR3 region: CASSLGLGGEQFF. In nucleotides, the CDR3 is TGTGCCAGCAGCTTAGGCCTTGGGGGTGAGCAGTTCTTC. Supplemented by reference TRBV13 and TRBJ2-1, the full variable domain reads AAGVIQSPRHLIKEKRETATLKCYPIPRHDTVYWYQQGPGQDPQFLISFYEKMQSDKGSIPDRFSAQQFSDYHSELNMSSLELGDSALYFCASSLGLGGEQFFGPGTRLTVL.

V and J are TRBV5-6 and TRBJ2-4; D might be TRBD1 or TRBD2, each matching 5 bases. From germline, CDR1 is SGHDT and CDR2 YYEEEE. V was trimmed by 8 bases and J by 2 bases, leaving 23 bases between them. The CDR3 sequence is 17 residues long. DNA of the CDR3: TGTGCCAGTACCCCCTTTCGGGGCCTCGAACCCAAAAACATTCAGTACTTC. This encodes CASTPFRGLEPKNIQYF. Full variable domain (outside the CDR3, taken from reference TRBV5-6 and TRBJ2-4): DAGVTQSPTHLIKTRGQQVTLRCSPKSGHDTVSWYQQALGQGPQFIFQYYEEEERQRGNFPDRFSGHQFPNYSSELNVNALLLGDSALYLCASTPFRGLEPKNIQYFGAGTRLSVL.

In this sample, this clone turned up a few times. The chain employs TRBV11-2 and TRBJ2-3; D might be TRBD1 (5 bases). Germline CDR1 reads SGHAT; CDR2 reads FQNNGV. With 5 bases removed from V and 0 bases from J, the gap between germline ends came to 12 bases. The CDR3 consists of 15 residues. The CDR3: CASSPSGASTDTQYF. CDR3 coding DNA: TGTGCCAGCAGCCCTAGTGGGGCTAGCACAGATACGCAGTATTTT.